Below are 23 T cell receptor beta chains sequenced from a single sample in a study of T cell changes during pregnancy in multiple sclerosis. Sequencing was performed with immunoSEQ multiplex PCR; in TCRdb, only in-frame clones are kept and a portion is missing. The sample contains fewer than 40,000 clones, 75% to 95% of which appear only once. Sequenced material: CD8+ T cells from peripheral blood mononuclear cells, taken before pregnancy. These receptors all stem from a female donor with multiple sclerosis, enrolled in a pregnancy study.

V usage is TRBV7-5 and J usage is TRBJ2-7; the table's D call, TRBD1, was not checked against the DNA. TRBV7-5 is an annotated pseudogene. CDR3 length equals 15 residues. Written as DNA, the CDR3 is TGTGTCAGAAGCTTTCGGACAGGGTTGGGCTACGAGCAGTACTTC. It yields the protein CVRSFRTGLGYEQYF.

This chain joins TRBV19 and TRBJ2-3, with D hard to call. The CDR3 contains 13 residues. Trimming took 3 bases from V and 1 from J, leaving 5 bases between them. Germline V gene data show CDR1 as LNHDA and CDR2 as SQIVND (reference sequence). The CDR3 loop reads CASSMQGTDTQYF. CDR3 DNA sequence: TGTGCCAGTAGTATGCAGGGCACAGATACGCAGTATTTT.

The chain links TRBV25-1 to TRBJ1-2; D is unresolved. The CDR3 covers 13 residues. Per the germline V gene, CDR1 is MGHDK and CDR2 is SYGVNS. V was shortened by 4 bases and J by 5 bases, with 11 bases between the two germline ends. The CDR3 loop is CASSALGGYGYTF. The CDR3 bases are TGTGCCAGCAGTGCGCTGGGAGGTTATGGCTACACCTTC.

The chain uses TRBV7-7 and TRBJ2-7, with D possibly TRBD1 on 6 matching bases. Trimming removed 4 bases at V and 5 bases at J, with 12 bases between. The CDR3 has 13 amino acids. The germline gives CDR1 SSHAT, CDR2 FNYEAQ (reference sequence). The CDR3 sequence is CASSSTGSNEQYF. The CDR3 DNA sequence: TGTGCCAGCAGCTCAACAGGGTCTAACGAGCAGTACTTC. The whole variable domain, filled in from reference TRBV7-7 and TRBJ2-7, reads GAGVSQSPRYKVTKRGQDVTLRCDPISSHATLYWYQQALGQGPEFLTYFNYEAQPDKSGLPSDRFSAERPEGSISTLTIQRTEQRDSAMYRCASSSTGSNEQYFGPGTRLTVT.

This clone was observed a few times. The CDR3 DNA sequence: TGTGCCAGCAGTTACGCAGGGGGCTCTGGGGCCAACGTCCTGACTTTC. Its translation: CASSYAGGSGANVLTF. The V gene is TRBV6-5, the J gene TRBJ2-6; 7 bases match TRBD1. The CDR3 contains 16 residues. V dropped 2 bases and J dropped 0; count of bases not matched to a gene: 1. CDR1 is MNHEY, CDR2 SVGAGI, per germline.

The rearrangement joins TRBV27 to TRBJ2-7, with 8 bases aligning to TRBD1. The junction had 14 bases not matched to a gene; V was cut back by 11 bases and J by 5 bases. The CDR3 is made up of 14 amino acids. Germline CDR1 is MNHEY and CDR2 is SMNVEV (reference sequence). The DNA for the CDR3 is TGTGCCTCATCCCCAGGGGGCGGTGGCAACGAGCAGTACTTC. Translating gives CASSPGGGGNEQYF.

The rearrangement uses TRBV5-6 and TRBJ2-7; a weak D match, TRBD2 (6 bases). The germline gives CDR1 SGHDT, CDR2 YYEEEE. This CDR3 has 12 amino acids. The V end was cut by 4 bases, the J end by 5 bases, with 10 bases between. CDR3 coding DNA: TGTGCCAGCAGCGCTTGGGGGGACGAGCAGTACTTC. Protein product: CASSAWGDEQYF.

The chain combines TRBV12-5 with TRBJ1-2, with TRBD1 identical over 10 bases. CDR3 length equals 17 residues. The germline V gene has CDR1 LGHNT and CDR2 FRNRAP. The trim removed 1 base at V and 4 bases at J, leaving 9 bases unmatched. The CDR3 DNA reads as TGTGCTAGTGGTTTGGGACGGGGACAGGGGCCCCTCTATGGCTACACCTTC. Encoded protein: CASGLGRGQGPLYGYTF.

CDR3 region: CASSLGLGADTQYF. The CDR3 coding sequence is TGTGCCAGTAGTTTAGGTCTAGGGGCAGATACGCAGTATTTT. This rearrangement joins TRBV19 to TRBJ2-3; maybe TRBD1 (5 bases). Trimming took off 5 bases at V and 4 bases at J, with 13 bases between the two ends. CDR1 and CDR2 from the germline V gene are LNHDA and SQIVND (reference sequence). The CDR3 length is 14 residues.

The rearrangement joins TRBV27 to TRBJ2-3, with TRBD2 matching over 7 bases. Per germline, CDR1 MNHEY and CDR2 SMNVEV (reference sequence). The CDR3 sequence is 16 residues long. The J segment lost 3 bases and the V segment lost 5 bases, leaving 11 bases of the junction unmatched. The CDR3 DNA follows: TGTGCCAGCAGTCGGGGGGACGGAAGAGGGACAGATACGCAGTATTTT. Protein: CASSRGDGRGTDTQYF.

V is TRBV13 and J is TRBJ2-1; D gene uncertain. Trimming shortened V by 5 bases and J by 4 bases, and 9 bases separated the two germline ends. This CDR3 is built from 13 residues. The germline V gene encodes CDR1 PRHDT and CDR2 FYEKMQ (reference sequence). CDR3 bases: TGTGCCAGCAGCATCACTCGTTACAATGAGCAGTTCTTC. Translated, it gives CASSITRYNEQFF.

This chain uses TRBV13 with TRBJ2-1; 8 positions agree with TRBD1. Germline values: CDR1 PRHDT, CDR2 FYEKMQ (reference sequence). This CDR3 has 14 residues. With 3 bases clipped from V and 8 bases from J, the junction kept 6 bases outside the gene matches. CDR3 protein: CASSFTGGWDEQFF. As DNA, the CDR3 is TGTGCCAGCAGCTTTACAGGGGGATGGGATGAGCAGTTCTTC.

The genes are TRBV20-1 and TRBJ2-7, with 7 bases fitting TRBD2. Germline V CDR1 and CDR2: DFQATT, SNEGSKA (reference sequence). The CDR3 sequence is 11 residues long. V shed 6 bases and J 4 bases; nucleotides not matched to a gene: 3. The CDR3 here is CSARGGYEQYF. The DNA for the CDR3 is TGCAGTGCACGGGGAGGGTACGAGCAGTACTTC.

This clone has only a few counts. The chain couples TRBV10-3 to TRBJ1-1; a possible D gene is TRBD1 (5 bases). The CDR3 covers 14 residues. V lost 6 bases to trimming and J lost 1 base, with 12 bases between them. Germline V gives CDR1 ENHRY, CDR2 SYGVKD. The CDR3 DNA follows: TGTGCCATCAGCGAGCCTGGACAGAACACTGAAGCTTTCTTT. Its translation is CAISEPGQNTEAFF.

J is TRBJ2-7 and V is TRBV7-2, with D perhaps matching TRBD2 (6 bases). CDR3 size: 16 residues. Trimming took 5 bases from V and 1 from J, leaving 18 bases between them. Germline V CDR1 and CDR2: SGHTA, FQGNSA. The DNA of the CDR3 is TGTGCCAGCAGCCCGTCGGAGGGTCCCTGGTCCTACGAGCAGTACTTC. Protein product: CASSPSEGPWSYEQYF.

The J gene is TRBJ2-7, the V gene TRBV6-6; D is perhaps TRBD1 (5 bases). V was shortened by 0 bases and J by 2 bases, with 8 bases between the two germline ends. CDR1 MNHNY and CDR2 SVGAGI come from the germline V gene (reference sequence). The CDR3 length is 14 residues. This chain's CDR3 is CASSYSQGAYEQYF. CDR3 nucleotide sequence: TGTGCCAGCAGTTACTCCCAGGGCGCCTACGAGCAGTACTTC.

The chain joins TRBV6-5 to TRBJ1-1; D uncertain. This CDR3 spans 13 amino acids. CDR1 is MNHEY and CDR2 is SVGAGI in the germline V gene. V was trimmed by 6 bases and J by 1 base, leaving 9 bases between them. CDR3 protein: CASSPFRNTEAFF. CDR3 DNA sequence: TGTGCCAGCAGCCCTTTTAGGAACACTGAAGCTTTCTTT.

The chain has TRBV5-1 and TRBJ2-7, with D possibly TRBD1 on 6 matching bases. V dropped 0 bases and J dropped 1 base, with 11 bases sitting between them. The CDR3 has 15 amino acids. Germline V gene sequence: CDR1 SGHRS, CDR2 YFSETQ. The DNA of the CDR3 is TGCGCCAGCAGCTTGGTACAGGGTGTATCCTACGAGCAGTACTTC. Protein sequence: CASSLVQGVSYEQYF.

The J gene is TRBJ1-2, the V gene TRBV4-3; D is perhaps TRBD1 (6 bases). The CDR3 is made up of 18 amino acids. V gave up 0 bases and J gave up 7 bases, with 24 bases separating them. In germline, CDR1 is LGHNA, CDR2 YSLEER. In DNA form, the CDR3 reads TGCGCCAGCAGCCAAGAAAATTGCAGGGGACACTCTGCTCGTGGCTACACCTTC. Its translation: CASSQENCRGHSARGYTF.

A single count supports this clone. J is TRBJ1-1 and V is TRBV5-4; no reliable D call. The length of the CDR3 is 16 residues. The V gene lost 4 bases and the J gene lost 0 bases, with 16 bases spanning the gap. Germline assignment: CDR1 SGHNT and CDR2 YYREEE (reference sequence). The CDR3 protein is CASSPPTRMMNTEAFF. CDR3 DNA sequence: TGTGCCAGCAGCCCGCCGACGAGGATGATGAACACTGAAGCTTTCTTT.

The genes are TRBV27 and TRBJ1-1; a possible D gene is TRBD1 (6 bases). CDR1 is MNHEY and CDR2 is SMNVEV in the germline V gene (reference sequence). The CDR3 runs 18 residues. V shed 7 bases and J shed 1 base, with 25 bases lying between them. The chain's CDR3 is CASKLLIHGDIKNTEAFF. CDR3 nucleotides: TGTGCCAGCAAGTTACTCATACACGGGGACATCAAGAACACTGAAGCTTTCTTT.

This clone came up once. The chain couples TRBV7-9 to TRBJ1-1; tentatively, D is TRBD1 (6 bases). V was shortened by 6 bases and J by 5 bases, with 16 bases between the two germline ends. Germline values: CDR1 SEHNR, CDR2 FQNEAQ (reference sequence). This CDR3 comprises 14 residues. The CDR3 nucleotides are TGTGCCAGCAGGGCCCGTGGGGGGGCAACTGAAGCTTTCTTT. It yields the protein CASRARGGATEAFF.

This chain links TRBV2 with TRBJ1-6; D gene unclear. The germline V gene encodes CDR1 SNHLY and CDR2 FYNNEI. The CDR3 sequence is 16 residues long. The germline V and J ends were trimmed by 6 bases and 5 bases, with 17 bases remaining between them. Written as DNA, the CDR3 is TGTGCCAGCAGACCCTCCGGGAGACCAGATAATTCACCCCTCCACTTT. This codes for CASRPSGRPDNSPLHF.